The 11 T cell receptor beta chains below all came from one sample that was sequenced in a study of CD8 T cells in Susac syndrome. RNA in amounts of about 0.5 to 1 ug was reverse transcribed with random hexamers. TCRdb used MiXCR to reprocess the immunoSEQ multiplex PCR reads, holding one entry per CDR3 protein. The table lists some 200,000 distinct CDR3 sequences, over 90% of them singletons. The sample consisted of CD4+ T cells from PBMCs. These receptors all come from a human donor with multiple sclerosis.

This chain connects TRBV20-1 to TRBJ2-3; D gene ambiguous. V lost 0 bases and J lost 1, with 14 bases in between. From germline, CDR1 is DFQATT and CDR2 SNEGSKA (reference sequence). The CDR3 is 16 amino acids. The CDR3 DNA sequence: TGCAGTGCTAGAGATAGTAGGACGAGTCGCACAGATACGCAGTATTTT. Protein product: CSARDSRTSRTDTQYF.

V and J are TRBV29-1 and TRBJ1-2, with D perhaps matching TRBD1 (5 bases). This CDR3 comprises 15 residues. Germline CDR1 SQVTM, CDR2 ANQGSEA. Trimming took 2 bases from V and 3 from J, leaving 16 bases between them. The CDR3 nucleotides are TGCAGCGTTGAAACGGACGGGGGAAGGTACTATGGCTACACCTTC. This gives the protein CSVETDGGRYYGYTF. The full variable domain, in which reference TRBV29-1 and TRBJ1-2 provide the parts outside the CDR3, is SAVISQKPSRDICQRGTSLTIQCQVDSQVTMMFWYRQQPGQSLTLIATANQGSEATYESGFVIDKFPISRPNLTFSTLTVSNMSPEDSSIYLCSVETDGGRYYGYTFGSGTRLTVV.

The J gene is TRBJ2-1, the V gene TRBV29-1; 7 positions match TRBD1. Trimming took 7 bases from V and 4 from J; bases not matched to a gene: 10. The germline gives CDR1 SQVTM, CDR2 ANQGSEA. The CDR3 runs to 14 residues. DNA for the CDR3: TGCAGCGCCCGGACAGGCGGAGTTTACAATGAGCAGTTCTTC. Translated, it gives CSARTGGVYNEQFF.

Written as DNA, the CDR3 is TGTGCCAGCAGGCCAGCGCTATCCTACGAGCAGTACTTC. It specifies CASRPALSYEQYF. The chain joins TRBV2 to TRBJ2-7, with no clear D. Trimming took off 6 bases at V and 1 base at J, with 10 bases between the two ends. This CDR3 contains 13 residues. Germline V gene sequence: CDR1 SNHLY, CDR2 FYNNEI.

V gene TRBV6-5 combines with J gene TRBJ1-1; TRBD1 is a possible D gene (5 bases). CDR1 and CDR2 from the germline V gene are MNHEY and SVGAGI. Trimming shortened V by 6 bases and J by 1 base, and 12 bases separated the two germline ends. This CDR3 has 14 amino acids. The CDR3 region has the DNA TGTGCCAGCAGGACGGGGCTCGCGAACACTGAAGCTTTCTTT. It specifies CASRTGLANTEAFF.

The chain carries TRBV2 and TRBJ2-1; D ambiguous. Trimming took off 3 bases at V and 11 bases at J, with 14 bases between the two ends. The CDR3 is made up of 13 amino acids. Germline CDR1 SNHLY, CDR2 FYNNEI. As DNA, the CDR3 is TGTGCCAGCAGTGAGATTAGGCCGCCAAAGCAGTTCTTC. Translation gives CASSEIRPPKQFF.

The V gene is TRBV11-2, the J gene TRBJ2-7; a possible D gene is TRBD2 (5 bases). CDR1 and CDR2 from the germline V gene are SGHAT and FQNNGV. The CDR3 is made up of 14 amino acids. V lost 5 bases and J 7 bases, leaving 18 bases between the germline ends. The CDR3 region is CASSESGTTGEQYF. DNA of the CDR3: TGTGCCAGCAGCGAATCGGGTACAACGGGGGAGCAGTACTTC. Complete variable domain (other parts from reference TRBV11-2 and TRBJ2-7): EAGVAQSPRYKIIEKRQSVAFWCNPISGHATLYWYQQILGQGPKLLIQFQNNGVVDDSQLPKDRFSAERLKGVDSTLKIQPAKLEDSAVYLCASSESGTTGEQYFGPGTRLTVT.

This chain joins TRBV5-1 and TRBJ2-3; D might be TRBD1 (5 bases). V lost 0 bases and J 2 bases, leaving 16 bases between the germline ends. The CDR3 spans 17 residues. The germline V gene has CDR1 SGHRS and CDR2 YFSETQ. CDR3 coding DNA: TGCGCCAGCAGCTTGGCCGGTCTGGGGCCAGACACAGATACGCAGTATTTT. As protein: CASSLAGLGPDTDTQYF.

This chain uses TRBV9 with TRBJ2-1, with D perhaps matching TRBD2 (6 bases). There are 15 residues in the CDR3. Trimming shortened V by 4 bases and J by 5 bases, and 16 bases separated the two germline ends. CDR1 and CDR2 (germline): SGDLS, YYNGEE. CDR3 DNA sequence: TGTGCCAGCAGCTTAGGGACTTCAATCAACAATGAGCAGTTCTTC. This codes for CASSLGTSINNEQFF.

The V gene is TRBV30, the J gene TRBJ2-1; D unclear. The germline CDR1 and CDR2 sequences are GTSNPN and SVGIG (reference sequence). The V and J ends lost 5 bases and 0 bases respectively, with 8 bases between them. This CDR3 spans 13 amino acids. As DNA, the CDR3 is TGTGCCTGGGACCGGAGCTCCTACAATGAGCAGTTCTTC. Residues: CAWDRSSYNEQFF.

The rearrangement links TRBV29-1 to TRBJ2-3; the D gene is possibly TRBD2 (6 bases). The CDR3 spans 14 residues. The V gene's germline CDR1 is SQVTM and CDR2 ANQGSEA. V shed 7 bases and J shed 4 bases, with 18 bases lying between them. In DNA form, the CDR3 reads TGCAGCGGCTATGCGGGGAACAGTGCAGATACGCAGTATTTT. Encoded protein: CSGYAGNSADTQYF.